This T cell receptor (beta chain) derives from a study of blood T cell repertoires in COVID-19 (dated by TCRdb to about 2020). General notes on the study: Samples from collaborators originated in the United States, Italy and Spain and spanned both the acute and convalescent phases of COVID-19. Subjects who had been exposed to COVID-19, were actively infected with it, or had recovered from it provided the deeply sampled blood TCRbeta repertoires that made up the dataset. Where HLA class I and class II types were available, the types were taken from metadata supplied by the sample provider, not from assay-based typing. The prospective study material was composed of cDNA or gDNA derived from T cells, B-cell-depleted T cells, or PBMCs. A freely available public database, intended as a resource for researchers studying the immune response to SARS-CoV-2, is where the repertoires were released. Sample metadata almost always included a de-identified subject ID, COVID-19 status, age in years and sex. The samples were drawn from two sources: the first 160 participants of the ongoing ImmuneRACE study, and 1,200 or so subjects contributed by 6 global collaborators.

Including cysteine and phenylalanine, the CDR3 has 15 amino acids. Only the CDR3 DNA is retained, 45 bases long and in frame from the first base. V is shortened by 4 bases, J by 2 bases, and the region joining them spans 15 bases. The germline V gene (reference sequence) sets CDR1 to SEHNR and CDR2 to FQNEAQ. TCRbeta CDR3 regions were amplified from genomic DNA by means of the immunoSEQ Assay, a bias-controlled multiplex PCR. On the authors' methods: Within the assay, amplification of reference gene primers was used to estimate how many nucleated cells each sample contained. To quantify the absolute abundance of each unique TCRbeta CDR3 rearrangement, sequence reads were collapsed and filtered. For each sample, productive Simpson clonality was calculated by taking the square root of Simpson's diversity index across productive rearrangements. What TCRdb holds here is the immuneACCESS table cut down to in-frame rearrangements. Part of the clones is not present; checked against another copy, under half of the missing clones reflect an unresolved V gene, and the others are unexplained. V and J calls and clone size are given by that table; D and trimming were obtained from the DNA. This sample lists around 230,000 clones; roughly 83% were detected once. Jointly, the top ten make up about 2.5% of the sample.

With respect to this clone: There is no known antigen for this receptor. No qualities accompany the bases; no much larger clone lies one base away.

General study outcomes and caveats: How much clinical and demographic metadata was included differed by source and by participant, and the metadata was provided uncurated.

Whole blood was collected in K2EDTA tubes by collaborating institutions according to the institutions' own protocols. For TCRbeta analysis, collaborators shipped samples in one of three forms: frozen whole blood, isolated PBMCs, or DNA extracted from either of those sample types. The rearrangement combines TRBV7-9 with TRBJ2-7; matching of 6 bases hints at TRBD2 as the D gene. Material for sequencing was peripheral blood. The receptor comes from a woman in her 70s with active or convalescent COVID-19. The DNA sequence reads TGTGCCAGCAGCTACCGGGACTCCTCCACCTACGAGCAGTACTTC. Its product reads: CASSYRDSSTYEQYF.